The clone carrying this T cell receptor beta chain was detected only a few times. Its target is not known. This sample was taken from a study of T cells in Graves' hyperthyroidism and ophthalmopathy. Study-level information: Blood from the periphery was taken at initial diagnosis, before any treatment.

Amplification targeted TCR beta CDR3 regions from RNA transcripts. The study used the HTBI primer set for a first-round RT-PCR of the TCR CDR3. One entry per CDR3 protein, called by TCRdb with MiXCR from the multiplex PCR reads. The top ten clones hold about 12% of a sample with approximately 690,000 distinct CDR3 sequences, more than 12% of them seen once. Overall study results and limits: Blood held most thyroid clonotypes expanded above 0.001 frequency.

Fresh 10 ml peripheral blood yielded PBMCs. Germline V gives CDR1 LGHNA, CDR2 YSLEER. The CDR3 is 14 residues long. V lost 6 bases, J lost 3 bases, and 6 bases stayed unmatched. The receptor was derived from a woman aged 45-59 years with Graves' ophthalmopathy. Sequenced material: blood. This chain links TRBV4-3 with TRBJ2-3, with 7 bases that match TRBD2. The CDR3 nucleotides are TGCGCCAGCAGTGCGGGGGTAAGGACAGATACGCAGTATTTT. Protein sequence: CASSAGVRTDTQYF.